One and the same sample provided the 3 T cell receptor beta chains below, sequenced in a study of T cell repertoires in cytomegalovirus infection. The antigens these receptors bind are not known. TCRdb independently ran MiXCR on the reads; one entry per CDR3 protein. The table lists 700,000 to 900,000 distinct CDR3 sequences, 25% to 35% of them singletons. The sequencing here drew on cultured CD8+ T cells from PBMCs, taken from culture after CMV antigen stimulation. Receptors originate from a human donor in good health (CMV status not recorded). Some clones in this sample may be carry-over from other donors' samples.

This clonotype was recorded a few times. The J gene is TRBJ2-5, the V gene TRBV28; TRBD1 aligns across 9 bases. Germline loops: CDR1 MDHEN, CDR2 SYDVKM. There are 16 residues in the CDR3. V shed 6 bases and J 5 bases; nucleotides not matched to a gene: 13. The CDR3 DNA reads TGTGCCAGCAGACCGACAGGACAGGGGTTATGGGAGACCCAGTACTTC. Translating it yields CASRPTGQGLWETQYF.

This chain connects TRBV7-9 to TRBJ1-2; 8 bases are shared with TRBD1. Germline V gene sequence: CDR1 SEHNR, CDR2 FQNEAQ (reference sequence). The CDR3 runs to 14 residues. V lost 1 base and J lost 7; bases outside the gene matches: 5. The DNA of the CDR3 is TGTGCCAGCAGCTTAGACAGGGGGACGACTGGCTACACCTTC. It translates to CASSLDRGTTGYTF.

A few counts support this clonotype. The CDR3 DNA follows: TGTGCCAGCAGCTTAGGGGGGGCAAGCGCAGATACGCAGTATTTT. It codes for CASSLGGASADTQYF. The gene calls are TRBV7-6 and TRBJ2-3; D may match TRBD1 or TRBD2 (6 bases each). The CDR3 spans 15 residues. Germline loops: CDR1 SGHVS, CDR2 FNYEAQ. V was trimmed by 1 base and J by 4 bases, leaving 12 bases between them. Full variable domain (remainder filled in from reference TRBV7-6 and TRBJ2-3): GAGVSQSPRYKVTKRGQDVALRCDPISGHVSLYWYRQALGQGPEFLTYFNYEAQQDKSGLPNDRFSAERPEGSISTLTIQRTEQRDSAMYRCASSLGGASADTQYFGPGTRLTVL.